These T cell receptor beta chains were read from a single sample in a study of shared clonotypes between healthy human individuals. The table came from immunoSEQ multiplex PCR; TCRdb's copy has only in-frame clones and leaves some out. This table holds about 2 million clones, about 94% found once. The sample comprised naive CD8+ T cells sorted from blood. The receptors stem from a man aged 18 to 30 in good health. Each CDR3 is given with its conserved first and last residue. The D gene is left open where the match is weak. The size field is filled for only some rows; it gives once, few, many or a size class.

>TRBV27|TRBJ1-2|NA|NA
TGTGCCAGCAGTTCCCTTGGGTGGGCGTATGGCTACACCTTC
CASSSLGWAYGYTF
>TRBV16|TRBJ2-4|NA|NA
TGTGCCAGCAGCGATTCTGGGAGCCAAAACATTCAGTACTTC
CASSDSGSQNIQYF
>TRBV6-5|TRBJ2-7|once|NA
TGTGCCAGCAACGACAGGCTCTACGAGCAGTACTTC
CASNDRLYEQYF
>TRBV19|TRBJ1-5|NA|TRBD1
TGTGCCAGTAGTCAACAGGGGGGTTTTAGCAATCAGCCCCAGCATTTT
CASSQQGGFSNQPQHF
>TRBV19|TRBJ2-3|few|NA
TGTGCCAGTAGTTCCTACAGCACAGATACGCAGTATTTT
CASSSYSTDTQYF
>TRBV27|TRBJ1-4|once|NA
TGTGCCAGCAGTTTGTGGGGGGGCGAAAAACTGTTTTTT
CASSLWGGEKLFF
>TRBV18|TRBJ2-7|NA|TRBD1
TGTGCCGGCTCACGTTCGGCAGGGGGCATCTACGAGCAGTACTTC
CAGSRSAGGIYEQYF
>TRBV5-1|TRBJ1-4|NA|TRBD1
TGCGCCAGCAGCTTCGGGACAGCCTCAACTAATGAAAAACTGTTTTTT
CASSFGTASTNEKLFF
>TRBV6-5|TRBJ2-3|NA|NA
TGTGCCAGCAGTTATCTGGCAGGGTCGGCAGATACGCAGTATTTT
CASSYLAGSADTQYF
>TRBV29-1|TRBJ2-7|NA|NA
TGCAGCGTTGAGGACCAGACGACCCACGAGCAGTACTTC
CSVEDQTTHEQYF
>TRBV30|TRBJ1-4|NA|TRBD1
TGTGCCGGGACAGGGGCTGGGGAAAAACTGTTTTTT
CAGTGAGEKLFF
>TRBV6-6|TRBJ2-1|NA|TRBD2
TGTGCCACCCTCCCTACTAGCGGGAGGTTTTTCAATGAGCAGTTCTTC
CATLPTSGRFFNEQFF
>TRBV28|TRBJ2-1|NA|NA
TGTGCCAGCAGTCCCTACGGCGGGGTGTCCTACAATGAGCAGTTCTTC
CASSPYGGVSYNEQFF
>TRBV6-4|TRBJ1-4|NA|NA
TGTGCCAGCAGTGAGGGGATTGGCGAAAAACTGTTTTTT
CASSEGIGEKLFF
>TRBV7-2|TRBJ1-4|NA|NA
TGTGCCAGCAGCCAGACCGGGACACCGAATGAAAAACTGTTTTTT
CASSQTGTPNEKLFF
>TRBV6-6|TRBJ2-7|NA|NA
TGTGCCAGCAGCCCAGTACGGGACGGGTCCTACGAGCAGTACTTC
CASSPVRDGSYEQYF
>TRBV2|TRBJ1-1|NA|TRBD1
TGTGCCAGCAGCGGACAGGGCAACCCTGAAGCTTTCTTT
CASSGQGNPEAFF
>TRBV6-5|TRBJ1-2|NA|TRBD1
TGTGCCAGCAGTTACCACCGGACAGGGCGATCCTATGGCTACACCTTC
CASSYHRTGRSYGYTF
>TRBV19|TRBJ2-7|few|TRBD1
TGTGCCAGTAGTTCCGGACAGGGCTACGAGCAGTACTTC
CASSSGQGYEQYF
>TRBV5-1|TRBJ1-2|NA|TRBD1
TGCGCCAGCAGCTTAGATAACAGGGGCCTGAGAGCTAACTATGGCTACACCTTC
CASSLDNRGLRANYGYTF
>TRBV6-5|TRBJ2-2|NA|NA
TGTGCCAGCAGTTACGGACGGGGCACCGGGGAGCTGTTTTTT
CASSYGRGTGELFF
>TRBV27|TRBJ2-1|once|TRBD2
TGTGCCAGCAGTTTACTAGGCGTTGGCGGGAGCTCCTACAATGAGCAGTTCTTC
CASSLLGVGGSSYNEQFF
>TRBV6-5|TRBJ2-7|NA|NA
TGTGCCAGCAGTTCCCTTTCCTACGAGCAGTACTTC
CASSSLSYEQYF
>TRBV27|TRBJ1-6|NA|NA
TGTGCCAGCAGTTCCGGGACGGACATTTATAATTCACCCCTCCACTTT
CASSSGTDIYNSPLHF
>TRBV4-1|TRBJ2-1|NA|TRBD2
TGCGCCAGCAGCCCCAAACTAGCGGGAGGTTACAATGAGCAGTTCTTC
CASSPKLAGGYNEQFF
>TRBV21-1|TRBJ1-1|NA|NA
TGTGCCAGCCTCAGGGACATCGGGAACACTGAAGCTTTCTTT
CASLRDIGNTEAFF
>TRBV4-1|TRBJ2-1|NA|NA
TGCGCCAGCAGCCAAGATTCCCCCAGCTCCTACAATGAGCAGTTCTTC
CASSQDSPSSYNEQFF
>TRBV4-1|TRBJ2-7|NA|NA
TGCGCCAGCAGCCTCTCAGTCTCCTACGAGCAGTACTTC
CASSLSVSYEQYF
>TRBV2|TRBJ2-7|NA|TRBD1
TGTGCCAGCAGAGACGGACAGGGGGCCGGTCACGAGCAGTACTTC
CASRDGQGAGHEQYF
>TRBV30|TRBJ2-1|NA|NA
TGTGCCTGGAGTCGATCTTTGCCCGGGAATGAGCAGTTCTTC
CAWSRSLPGNEQFF
>TRBV11-2|TRBJ1-1|NA|NA
TGTGCCAGCAGCCAAGGGGGTATCACTGAAGCTTTCTTT
CASSQGGITEAFF
>TRBV23-1|TRBJ1-6|NA|TRBD1
TGCGCCAGCAGTCCGTTGGGGGGCAGGGGGCGCGGAATTGATTCACCCCTCCACTTT
CASSPLGGRGRGIDSPLHF
>TRBV20-1|TRBJ1-1|NA|NA
TGCAGTGCCAGGAGCACTGAAGCTTTCTTT
CSARSTEAFF
>TRBV27|TRBJ2-7|NA|NA
TGTGCCAGCAGTTTAGAGGGCAGTTCCTACGAGCAGTACTTC
CASSLEGSSYEQYF
>TRBV6-5|TRBJ2-5|NA|TRBD1
TGTGCCAGCAGTTACTCGTACGACAGGGGAGAGACCCAGTACTTC
CASSYSYDRGETQYF
>TRBV6-5|TRBJ1-1|NA|NA
TGTGCCAGCAGTTACTTGGACGCGAACACTGAAGCTTTCTTT
CASSYLDANTEAFF
>TRBV11-3|TRBJ2-7|once|NA
TGTGCCAGCAGCTGTCCTCTTAGGGTCCCCTACGAGCAGTACTTC
CASSCPLRVPYEQYF
>TRBV19|TRBJ1-1|NA|TRBD1
TGTGCCAGTAGCACCCGGACAGGGTCCGAGGGTGAAGCTTTCTTT
CASSTRTGSEGEAFF
>TRBV4-1|TRBJ2-7|NA|NA
TGCGCCAGCAGCCAGTTCCGGACGCGTGAGCAGTACTTC
CASSQFRTREQYF
>TRBV28|TRBJ2-2|NA|NA
TGTGCCAGCAGTTCGTATCCGGACTCGAACACCGGGGAGCTGTTTTTT
CASSSYPDSNTGELFF
>TRBV6-1|TRBJ1-2|NA|NA
TGTGCCAAAATCAAGACTGTCCAGACCTTC
CAKIKTVQTF
>TRBV19|TRBJ1-1|NA|NA
TGTGCCAGTAGTATAGGGGGTTGGAACACTGAAGCTTTCTTT
CASSIGGWNTEAFF
>TRBV7-6|TRBJ2-7|NA|TRBD1
TGTGCCAGCAGCTTAGGGGGCGGGACAGGGGACGAGCAGTACTTC
CASSLGGGTGDEQYF
>TRBV2|TRBJ2-7|once|TRBD2
TGTGCCAGCCCCCCCCCTTTTAGCGGGAGTTCCTACGAGCAGTACTTC
CASPPPFSGSSYEQYF
>TRBV27|TRBJ2-1|once|NA
TGTGCCAGCAGTCTAGCGGACAGCAATGAGCAGTTCTTC
CASSLADSNEQFF
>TRBV2|TRBJ2-1|NA|NA
TGTGCCAGCAGTGAACGGAGCGATGAGCAGTTCTTC
CASSERSDEQFF
>TRBV5-1|TRBJ2-7|once|NA
TGCGCCAGCAGCTTGAGAGGGGGTGCTTACGAGCAGTACTTC
CASSLRGGAYEQYF
>TRBV27|TRBJ2-7|NA|NA
TGTGCCAGCAGTTTATACGTCGACTCCTACGAGCAGTACTTC
CASSLYVDSYEQYF
>TRBV6-6|TRBJ2-3|NA|NA
TGTGCCAGCAGTTACTCGAGTGGCGGCCCGGGAGATACGCAGTATTTT
CASSYSSGGPGDTQYF